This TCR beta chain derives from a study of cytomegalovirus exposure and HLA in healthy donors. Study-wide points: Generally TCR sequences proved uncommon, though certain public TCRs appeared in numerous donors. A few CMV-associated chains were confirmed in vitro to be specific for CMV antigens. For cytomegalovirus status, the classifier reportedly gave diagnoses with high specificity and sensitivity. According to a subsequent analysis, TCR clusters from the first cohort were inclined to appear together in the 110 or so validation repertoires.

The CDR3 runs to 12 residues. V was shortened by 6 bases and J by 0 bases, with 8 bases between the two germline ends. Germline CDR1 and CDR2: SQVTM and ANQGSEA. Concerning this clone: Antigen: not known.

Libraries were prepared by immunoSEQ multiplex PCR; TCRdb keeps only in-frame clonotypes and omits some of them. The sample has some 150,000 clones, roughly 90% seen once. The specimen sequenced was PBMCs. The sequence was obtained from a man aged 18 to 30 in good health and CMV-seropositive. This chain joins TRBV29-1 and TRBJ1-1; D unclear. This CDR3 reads CSVGKLNTEAFF. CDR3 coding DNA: TGCAGCGTCGGGAAACTGAACACTGAAGCTTTCTTT.